Below, one TCR beta chain is given with its context. Its target is not known. The V gene's germline CDR1 is SQVTM and CDR2 ANQGSEA. The CDR3 is made up of 14 amino acids. Deletions cut 1 base from V and 2 bases from J, with 12 bases between. In the PCR, 60 Vbeta and 13 Jbeta primers were used. The assay was immunoSEQ multiplex PCR, and TCRdb's table has in-frame clones only and misses some. The sample includes over 150,000 clones, about 70% of them seen just once. The entry originates in a study of cytomegalovirus exposure and HLA in healthy donors. Study-wide points: Researchers reported in a later analysis that a missense DCLRE1C variant was tied to TCR beta V- and J-gene trimming. Immune exposure data for these donors was limited to CMV serostatus. TCR beta sequences reportedly predicted most subjects' HLA-A and HLA-B alleles accurately. The authors judged a highly shared variant cluster likely a sequencing artifact.

The rearrangement links TRBV29-1 to TRBJ2-7, with TRBD2 as a possible D gene (5 bases). The sample was PBMCs. This receptor was identified in a woman in her thirties or forties in good health and CMV-seropositive. This CDR3 is CSVEGRGGTYEQYF. CDR3 in DNA: TGCAGCGTTGAAGGTCGGGGTGGGACCTACGAGCAGTACTTC.